This T cell receptor beta chain is drawn from a study of cytotoxic CD8 clonotypes in ibrutinib-treated CLL. Some clones are missing from TCRdb's copy, which holds only in-frame ones; the method was immunoSEQ multiplex PCR. Here the sample spans 150,000 to 200,000 clones, roughly 88% being singletons. The sequence was obtained from a human donor with chronic lymphocytic leukemia. Material: PBMCs, obtained at disease progression, from a patient treated with ibrutinib.

CDR3 DNA sequence: TGTGCCAGCAGTTCTGTCGGGCAGGGGAAAACCGCCGAGCAGTACTTC. Translation: CASSSVGQGKTAEQYF. V and J are TRBV5-5 and TRBJ2-7; possibly TRBD1 for D (6 bases). Germline CDR1 and CDR2: SGHKS and YYEKEE (reference sequence). There are 16 residues in the CDR3. With 5 bases removed from V and 6 bases from J, the gap between germline ends came to 24 bases. The full variable domain, rest sourced from reference TRBV5-5 and TRBJ2-7, is DAGVTQSPTHLIKTRGQQVTLRCSPISGHKSVSWYQQVLGQGPQFIFQYYEKEERGRGNFPDRFSARQFPNYSSELNVNALLLGDSALYLCASSSVGQGKTAEQYFGPGTRLTVT.